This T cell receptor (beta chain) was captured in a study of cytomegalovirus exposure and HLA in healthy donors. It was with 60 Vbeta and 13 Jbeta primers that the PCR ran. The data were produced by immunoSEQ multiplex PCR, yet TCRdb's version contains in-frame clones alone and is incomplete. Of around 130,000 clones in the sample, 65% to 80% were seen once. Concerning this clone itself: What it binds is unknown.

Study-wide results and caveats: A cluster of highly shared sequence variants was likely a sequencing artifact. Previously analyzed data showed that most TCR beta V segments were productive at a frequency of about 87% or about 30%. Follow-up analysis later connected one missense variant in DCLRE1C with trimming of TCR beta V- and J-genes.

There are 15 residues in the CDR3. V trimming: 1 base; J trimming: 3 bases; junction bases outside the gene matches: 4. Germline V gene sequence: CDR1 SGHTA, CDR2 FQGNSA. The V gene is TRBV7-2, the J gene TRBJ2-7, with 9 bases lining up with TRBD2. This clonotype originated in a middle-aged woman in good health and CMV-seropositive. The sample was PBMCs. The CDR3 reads CASSLDRTSVYEQYF. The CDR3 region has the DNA TGTGCCAGCAGCTTAGATCGGACTAGCGTCTACGAGCAGTACTTC.